This T cell receptor (beta chain) appears in the sequencing data of a study of shared clonotypes between healthy human individuals. The study's findings and limits: Rarefaction indicated that sorted-subset sequencing remained incomplete although depth was large.

The DNA input per sorted-subset replicate PCR was about 180 ng, corresponding to some 30,000 T cell genomes. The method was immunoSEQ multiplex PCR; TCRdb's version includes in-frame clones alone and lacks a portion of them. The repertoire holds under 2.5 million clones, with around 90% as singletons. This clone came up a few times. Its specificity is not known. The CDR3 has 13 amino acids. The V and J ends lost 3 bases and 1 base respectively, with 7 bases between them. The germline CDR1 and CDR2 sequences are SGHNT and YYREEE (reference sequence). The sequenced sample was naive CD4+ T cells from PBMCs. The subset here: CD45RA+ positively selected. V is TRBV5-4 and J is TRBJ1-1; no reliable D call. The receptor's source is a man aged 18 to 29 in good health. Some clones in this sample may be carry-over from other donors' samples. DNA of the CDR3: TGTGCCAGCAGCTCTAGGGAGAACACTGAAGCTTTCTTT. Protein: CASSSRENTEAFF. Looking up the rest from reference TRBV5-4 and TRBJ1-1 gives the full variable domain: ETGVTQSPTHLIKTRGQQVTLRCSSQSGHNTVSWYQQALGQGPQFIFQYYREEENGRGNFPPRFSGLQFPNYSSELNVNALELDDSALYLCASSSRENTEAFFGQGTRLTVV.